This T cell receptor beta chain was sequenced during a study of CD8 T cell repertoires and HIV-1 epitope variants. TCRdb's table, derived via immunoSEQ multiplex PCR, lists solely in-frame clones and lacks some. Here the sample spans 6,000 or so clones, roughly 70% being singletons. Comments on this clone: The antigen is unknown.

CDR3 length: 18 residues. Trimming removed 4 bases from V and 0 bases from J, with 19 bases in between. The germline V gene encodes CDR1 MGHRA and CDR2 YSYEKL. The chain has TRBV4-1 and TRBJ1-5; maybe TRBD1 (6 bases). This receptor was obtained from a male donor with HIV. The specimen sequenced was cultured CD8+ T cells derived from PBMCs. The DNA for the CDR3 is TGCGCCAGCAGCCCTAGCCCCGAGGGGGGAGCTAGCAATCAGCCCCAGCATTTT. It translates to CASSPSPEGGASNQPQHF.